This is a list of T cell receptor beta chains from one sample in a study of T cell repertoires in cytomegalovirus infection. TCRdb analysed the reads with MiXCR anew, one entry per CDR3 protein. This sample has roughly 630,000 distinct CDR3 sequences, with 20% to 30% found just once. Source material: CD8+ T cells from PBMCs. The source is a human donor in good health (CMV status not recorded). Some clones in this sample may be carry-over from other donors' samples. Both conserved end residues are part of each CDR3. The order of the fields is clone size, V gene, D gene, J gene, CDR3 DNA, CDR3 protein. The D gene is left open where the match is weak. A clone size is listed for some rows: how often the clone was seen (once, few, many), or a class if it is expanded.

few,TRBV12-3/TRBV12-4,.,TRBJ2-3,TGTGCCAGCAGCCCATACCCTCGACAGGAGGAGACAGATACGCAGTATTTT,CASSPYPRQEETDTQYF
.,TRBV19,TRBD2,TRBJ2-7,TGTGCCAGTAGTATAGCTAGCGGATACGAGCAGTACTTC,CASSIASGYEQYF
.,TRBV20-1,.,TRBJ1-2,TGCAGTGCTTTACAGAGTTACGATGGCTACACCTTC,CSALQSYDGYTF
.,TRBV7-9,.,TRBJ1-2,TGTGCCAGCAGCTTAGATGGAGGGAATCTATATGGCTACACCTTC,CASSLDGGNLYGYTF
few,TRBV6-4,.,TRBJ2-1,TGTGCCAGCAGTGACTCGGCCTCCTTTGGCTACAATGAGCAGTTCTTC,CASSDSASFGYNEQFF
few,TRBV7-6,TRBD1,TRBJ1-1,TGTGCCAGCAGCTCATTGGACAGGGCGGACACTGAAGCTTTCTTT,CASSSLDRADTEAFF
.,TRBV6-6,.,TRBJ1-1,TGTGCCAGCAGTTACTCCCACGGACGGGGGAACACTGAAGCTTTCTTT,CASSYSHGRGNTEAFF
.,TRBV6-5,.,TRBJ2-7,TGTGCCAGTCGCTGGGGGGAACCGAGCTCCTACGAGCAGTACTTC,CASRWGEPSSYEQYF
.,TRBV28,TRBD1,TRBJ1-5,TGTGCCAGCAGTTTATTGACAGGGCTCAATCAGCCCCAGCATTTT,CASSLLTGLNQPQHF
few,TRBV6-1,.,TRBJ2-5,TGTGCCTCGGCGTCAGATAGCGGCGGATTGGAGACCCAGTACTTC,CASASDSGGLETQYF
.,TRBV4-2,.,TRBJ2-3,TGTGCCAGCAGCCGGAAGCTTAGCGCAGATACGCAGTATTTT,CASSRKLSADTQYF
few,TRBV13,.,TRBJ2-4,TGTGCCAGCAGCTTAGGCCTTCCGACAGCCAAAAACATTCAGTACTTC,CASSLGLPTAKNIQYF
many,TRBV7-2,.,TRBJ1-5,TGTGCCAGCAGCCCACAACAGACCGAGGGGAATCAGCCCCAGCATTTT,CASSPQQTEGNQPQHF
.,TRBV14,.,TRBJ1-2,TGTGCCAGCAGTGGCGGACAGTACTATGGCTACACCTTC,CASSGGQYYGYTF
.,TRBV6-6,TRBD1,TRBJ1-5,TGTGCCAGCAGTTACCCCGGGACAGGCAGCAATCAGCCCCAGCATTTT,CASSYPGTGSNQPQHF
many,TRBV25-1,.,TRBJ2-5,TGTGCCAGCAGTGAAGGGTGGGACGAGGAGGTGGAGACCCAGTACTTC,CASSEGWDEEVETQYF
.,TRBV15,.,TRBJ2-3,TGTGCCACCAGCAGAGATGCAGGCTCTAGCACAGATACGCAGTATTTT,CATSRDAGSSTDTQYF
once,TRBV5-6,.,TRBJ1-1,TGTGCCAGCAGCTTGGAAGGACTTGATGACACTGAAGCTTTCTTT,CASSLEGLDDTEAFF
.,TRBV27,TRBD1,TRBJ2-1,TGTGCCAGCAGTTTAACTTACAGGGGGCACTACAATGAGCAGTTCTTC,CASSLTYRGHYNEQFF
few,TRBV12-5,.,TRBJ2-2,TGTGCTAGTGGTTACAGTGGAAGGGCCGGGGAGCTGTTTTTT,CASGYSGRAGELFF
few,TRBV6-2/TRBV6-3,TRBD1,TRBJ2-3,TGTGCCAGCAGTTACTGGACAGGTCTTACAGATACGCAGTATTTT,CASSYWTGLTDTQYF
many,TRBV6-1,TRBD1,TRBJ1-2,TGTGCCAGCAGGCTAGGGACAGGGGATGGCTACACCTTC,CASRLGTGDGYTF
few,TRBV6-5,TRBD1,TRBJ2-1,TGTGCCAGCAGTAGCCGGGACAGTCGTCACTACAATGAGCAGTTCTTC,CASSSRDSRHYNEQFF
.,TRBV6-5,.,TRBJ1-2,TGTGCCAGCAGTGGCAGCGGGGGTGGCTACACCTTC,CASSGSGGGYTF
.,TRBV29-1,.,TRBJ1-4,TGCAGCGTTGAACAGGGTACCGGAAAACTGTTTTTT,CSVEQGTGKLFF
many,TRBV6-6,TRBD1,TRBJ1-5,TGTGCCAGCAGTTACCGCGAGGACAGGGGACTCAATCAGCCCCAGCATTTT,CASSYREDRGLNQPQHF
.,TRBV19,.,TRBJ1-6,TGTGCCAGTAGCGCTTTGTCCGGAAAGGCCCTCCACTTT,CASSALSGKALHF